The next 29 T cell receptor beta chains were all read from a single sample in a study of T-cell memory formation after mild COVID-19. TCRdb redid the calling of the 5' RACE reads with MiXCR, one entry per CDR3 protein. The repertoire consists of roughly 300,000 distinct CDR3 sequences, with roughly 15% occurring once and the leading ten covering about 24%. Sequenced material: PBMCs or a T cell subset sorted from them (not recorded which). These receptors were collected from a man younger than 35 who had mild COVID-19 (a few samples of this study predate the infection). Cell type and time point are not known.

This clonotype has just a few counts. The J gene is TRBJ2-7, the V gene TRBV5-1, with 8 nucleotides matching TRBD1. This CDR3 is 16 amino acids long. CDR1 and CDR2 (germline): SGHRS, YFSETQ. Trimming cost V 2 bases and J 4 bases; bases outside gene matches: 11. CDR3 DNA: TGCGCCAGCAGCTTCTTACCGTCCAGGGGGCTTTACGAGCAGTACTTC. Its translation is CASSFLPSRGLYEQYF.

V is TRBV7-2 and J is TRBJ2-3; 12 bases fit TRBD2. V trimming: 3 bases; J trimming: 2 bases; junction bases outside the gene matches: 3. Germline V lookup: CDR1 SGHTA, CDR2 FQGNSA. The CDR3 runs to 16 residues. The CDR3 DNA reads TGTGCCAGCAGCTTTCTAGCGGGGGGGTACACAGATACGCAGTATTTT. Translating gives CASSFLAGGYTDTQYF.

This chain connects TRBV20-1 to TRBJ1-2, with D possibly TRBD1 on 5 matching bases. CDR3 size: 13 residues. The V and J ends lost 0 bases and 6 bases respectively, with 11 bases between them. Germline CDR1 reads DFQATT; CDR2 reads SNEGSKA (reference sequence). The CDR3 bases are TGCAGTGCTAGAGAGGGACGGATCGATGGCTACACCTTC. It codes for CSAREGRIDGYTF.

This sequence joins TRBV5-1 and TRBJ2-5, with a weak D call TRBD1 (5 bases). Germline CDR1 is SGHRS and CDR2 is YFSETQ. V gave up 4 bases and J gave up 7 bases, with 17 bases separating them. This CDR3 spans 14 amino acids. The DNA for the CDR3 is TGCGCCAGCAGCGTACAGGAGAGGACCGGGACCCAGTACTTC. This translates into CASSVQERTGTQYF. The whole variable domain, remainder taken from reference TRBV5-1 and TRBJ2-5, is KAGVTQTPRYLIKTRGQQVTLSCSPISGHRSVSWYQQTPGQGLQFLFEYFSETQRNKGNFPGRFSGRQFSNSRSEMNVSTLELGDSALYLCASSVQERTGTQYFGPGTRLLVL.

This clonotype has at least ten counts. This sequence joins TRBV5-6 and TRBJ2-3; 7 bases agree with TRBD2. V was clipped by 0 bases and J by 6 bases; unmatched bases: 7. Germline V CDR1 and CDR2: SGHDT, YYEEEE. This CDR3 contains 15 residues. CDR3 amino acids: CASSLDALRGDTQYF. The CDR3 nucleotides are TGTGCCAGCAGCTTGGACGCCCTGCGGGGGGATACGCAGTATTTT. Looking up the rest from reference TRBV5-6 and TRBJ2-3 gives the full variable domain: DAGVTQSPTHLIKTRGQQVTLRCSPKSGHDTVSWYQQALGQGPQFIFQYYEEEERQRGNFPDRFSGHQFPNYSSELNVNALLLGDSALYLCASSLDALRGDTQYFGPGTRLTVL.

The chain recombines TRBV5-1 with TRBJ1-6, with D hard to call. CDR1 SGHRS and CDR2 YFSETQ come from the germline V gene. The V and J ends lost 4 bases and 10 bases respectively, with 15 bases between them. The CDR3 sequence is 14 residues long. CDR3 sequence: CASSTGVPSSPLHF. The CDR3 coding sequence is TGCGCCAGCAGCACCGGTGTCCCATCCTCACCCCTCCACTTT.

This clonotype appeared a few times. The chain joins TRBV20-1 to TRBJ1-4; maybe TRBD1 (5 bases). The germline CDR1 and CDR2 sequences are DFQATT and SNEGSKA (reference sequence). Trimming stripped 3 bases from V and 2 bases from J, with 7 bases between. The CDR3 totals 13 residues. Written as DNA, the CDR3 is TGCAGTGCTAGTGGGGGGACTAATGAAAAACTGTTTTTT. Translating it yields CSASGGTNEKLFF.

This clonotype has just a few counts. V is TRBV7-9 and J is TRBJ2-3, with TRBD1 as a possible D gene (5 bases). The V end lost 7 bases, the J end lost 4 bases, and 24 bases lay between the germline ends. This CDR3 contains 17 residues. Germline V CDR1 and CDR2: SEHNR, FQNEAQ (reference sequence). The CDR3: CASIQPTMAQGPDTQYF. In nucleotides, the CDR3 is TGTGCCAGCATCCAACCAACAATGGCCCAGGGCCCAGATACGCAGTATTTT.

The chain has TRBV7-9 and TRBJ2-7; unclear D gene. Trimming left V 5 bases short and J 2 bases short, with 16 bases between. The CDR3 runs to 15 residues. Germline values: CDR1 SEHNR, CDR2 FQNEAQ (reference sequence). The CDR3 DNA sequence: TGTGCCAGCAGCCCCCTGGTGGGCGGAGCCTACGAGCAGTACTTC. It translates to CASSPLVGGAYEQYF.

This clonotype was seen only a few times. The rearrangement links TRBV5-4 to TRBJ2-1; D is ambiguous. The CDR3 is 13 amino acids. V lost 1 base and J 10 bases, leaving 12 bases between the germline ends. CDR1 SGHNT and CDR2 YYREEE come from the germline V gene (reference sequence). The CDR3 DNA sequence: TGTGCCAGCAGCTTGTATCCAAGAATCGAGCAGTTCTTC. Translated, it gives CASSLYPRIEQFF.

The sample holds many counts of this clonotype. The chain has TRBV4-1 and TRBJ2-3; no reliable D call. Trimming left V 0 bases short and J 5 bases short, with 3 bases between. The CDR3 consists of 12 residues. Germline V CDR1 and CDR2: MGHRA, YSYEKL. CDR3 sequence reads: CASSQDGDTQYF. CDR3 bases: TGCGCCAGCAGCCAAGATGGAGATACGCAGTATTTT.

The rearrangement links TRBV12-3 or TRBV12-4 to TRBJ1-1, with a weak D call TRBD1 (5 bases). The CDR3 is made up of 14 amino acids. Trimming left V 8 bases short and J 3 bases short, with 16 bases between. The CDR3 protein is CASRPNRGDTEAFF. CDR3 DNA sequence: TGTGCCAGCCGACCAAACCGAGGGGACACTGAAGCTTTCTTT.

The chain employs TRBV7-2 and TRBJ2-1, with 7 bases identical to TRBD1. This CDR3 contains 15 residues. Germline V gene sequence: CDR1 SGHTA, CDR2 FQGNSA. Trimming removed 8 bases from V and 7 bases from J; junction bases left unmatched: 14. The DNA for the CDR3 is TGTGCCAGCGCCTTTGTTGCAGGGGGTGTTAATGAGCAGTTCTTC. This translates into CASAFVAGGVNEQFF.

This clonotype came up many times. The chain employs TRBV7-2 and TRBJ2-5, with 11 bases aligning to TRBD1. Unmatched junction bases numbered 2, after V lost 4 bases and J lost 4 bases. In germline, CDR1 is SGHTA, CDR2 FQGNSA. CDR3 length: 14 residues. The CDR3 reads CASSSDRGRETQYF. The CDR3, as DNA: TGTGCCAGCAGCTCGGACAGGGGGCGAGAGACCCAGTACTTC.

The chain joins TRBV7-9 to TRBJ2-4; 9 nucleotides align to TRBD1. The germline CDR1 and CDR2 sequences are SEHNR and FQNEAQ (reference sequence). V shed 5 bases, J shed 7 bases, and the junction held 6 bases outside the gene matches. The CDR3 loop spans 14 amino acids. In DNA form, the CDR3 reads TGTGCCAGCAGCGGAGGTGGACAGGGGAACATTCAGTACTTC. This gives the protein CASSGGGQGNIQYF.

V usage is TRBV12-3 or TRBV12-4 and J usage is TRBJ2-5, with 8 nucleotides matching TRBD2. J was trimmed by 1 base and V by 5 bases; bases with no gene match: 3. This CDR3 region has 14 residues. CDR3 coding DNA: TGTGCCAGCAGTCCGCGGGGGGTCCAAGAGACCCAGTACTTC. The encoded protein is CASSPRGVQETQYF.

The genes are TRBV28 and TRBJ2-7; possibly TRBD2 for D (5 bases). Trimming pared 10 bases from V and 2 bases from J, leaving 12 bases between. This CDR3 region has 12 residues. CDR1 is MDHEN, CDR2 SYDVKM, per germline. CDR3 DNA sequence: TGTGCCACCAGCGGAGGTACCTACGAGCAGTACGTC. Translated: CATSGGTYEQYV.

The V gene is TRBV4-1, the J gene TRBJ1-2; D might be TRBD1 (5 bases). Germline CDR1 is MGHRA and CDR2 is YSYEKL. CDR3 length equals 14 residues. Trimming took 1 base from V and 4 from J, leaving 10 bases between them. The CDR3 sequence is CASSQVGVAYGYTF. The CDR3 nucleotides are TGCGCCAGCAGCCAAGTGGGGGTAGCCTATGGCTACACCTTC.

The J gene is TRBJ1-6, the V gene TRBV12-3 or TRBV12-4; 7 bases agree with TRBD1. The CDR3 is made up of 15 amino acids. Trimming took 6 bases from V and 3 from J; bases not matched to a gene: 5. The CDR3 sequence is CASRKRTGYNSPLHF. The CDR3 DNA reads TGTGCCAGCAGAAAAAGGACAGGCTATAATTCACCCCTCCACTTT.

The gene calls are TRBV6-1 and TRBJ2-3, with D unclear. CDR3 length equals 13 residues. V dropped 3 bases and J dropped 2 bases, with 6 bases sitting between them. The V gene's germline CDR1 is MNHNS and CDR2 SASEGT. The CDR3 sequence: CASSDGYTDTQYF. CDR3 sequence (DNA): TGTGCCAGCAGTGACGGGTACACAGATACGCAGTATTTT.

This clonotype was observed a few times. The genes are TRBV4-2 and TRBJ1-2, with D unresolved. The CDR3 is 14 residues long. Germline lookup yields CDR1 LGHNA and CDR2 YNFKEQ. V lost 0 bases and J 2 bases, leaving 7 bases between the germline ends. CDR3 nucleotides: TGTGCCAGCAGCCAAGAAACAAACAACTATGGCTACACCTTC. Its translation: CASSQETNNYGYTF.

This clonotype was seen a handful of times. The chain uses TRBV11-3 and TRBJ2-3, with D perhaps given as TRBD1 or TRBD2 (6 bases each). Trimming shortened V by 5 bases and J by 2 bases, and 17 bases separated the two germline ends. The germline V gene encodes CDR1 SGHNT and CDR2 YENEEA. This CDR3 is 16 amino acids long. The CDR3 bases are TGTGCCAGCAGCCTTCGGTCGGGGGCCTTCACAGATACGCAGTATTTT. Translated, it gives CASSLRSGAFTDTQYF.

The gene calls are TRBV29-1 and TRBJ1-1; maybe TRBD1 (5 bases). Per the germline V gene, CDR1 is SQVTM and CDR2 is ANQGSEA. Trimming left V 6 bases short and J 5 bases short, with 13 bases between. The CDR3 sequence is 12 residues long. The CDR3 nucleotides read TGCAGCGTGATGGGAGGGACGACTGAAGCTTTCTTT. Translated: CSVMGGTTEAFF.

The chain combines TRBV19 with TRBJ1-5; 8 bases map to TRBD1. Germline CDR1 and CDR2: LNHDA and SQIVND (reference sequence). Trimming took 6 bases from V and 2 from J; bases not matched to a gene: 3. The CDR3 runs to 14 residues. The CDR3 here is CASRGGQGNQPQHF. CDR3 DNA: TGTGCCAGTAGGGGGGGACAGGGCAATCAGCCCCAGCATTTT.

This clonotype was detected only a few times. CDR3 sequence reads: CASRGGHNQPQHF. The CDR3 nucleotides read TGTGCCAGCAGGGGAGGGCATAATCAGCCCCAGCATTTT. The genes are TRBV6-2 or TRBV6-3 and TRBJ1-5, with D uncertain. V lost 6 bases, J lost 4 bases, and 10 bases lay in between. The CDR3 length is 13 residues. Germline V gene sequence: CDR1 MNHEY, CDR2 SVGEGT.

This clonotype was seen more than once but under ten times. This chain joins TRBV7-2 and TRBJ1-5; D is possibly TRBD1 (6 bases). The germline CDR1 and CDR2 sequences are SGHTA and FQGNSA. CDR3 size: 15 residues. V lost 5 bases and J 3 bases, leaving 14 bases between the germline ends. CDR3 DNA: TGTGCCAGCAGCCCAAGGACAGCCTACAATCAGCCCCAGCATTTT. Protein: CASSPRTAYNQPQHF.

This clonotype has a handful of counts. This chain connects TRBV29-1 to TRBJ2-1; 7 bases are a match to TRBD2. The CDR3 extends over 12 amino acids. The V segment lost 7 bases and the J segment 8 bases; nucleotides outside the gene matches: 8. The germline CDR1 and CDR2 sequences are SQVTM and ANQGSEA. The CDR3 coding sequence is TGCAGCGCGTTAAGCGGGATAGATGAGCAGTTCTTC. Its protein product is CSALSGIDEQFF.

The sample holds many counts of this clonotype. The rearrangement joins TRBV12-3 or TRBV12-4 to TRBJ2-7, with 7 positions matching TRBD2. The V gene end was trimmed by 9 bases and the J gene end by 3 bases; junction bases not matched to a gene: 5. This CDR3 contains 12 residues. CDR3 amino acids: CASGEGFYEQYF. CDR3 nucleotide sequence: TGTGCCAGTGGGGAGGGTTTCTACGAGCAGTACTTC.

The chain joins TRBV7-2 to TRBJ1-5; D is unresolved. Germline V gene sequence: CDR1 SGHTA, CDR2 FQGNSA. The length of the CDR3 is 13 residues. V lost 6 bases to trimming and J lost 2 bases, with 8 bases between them. The CDR3 loop is CASRGPGNQPQHF. In DNA form, the CDR3 reads TGTGCCAGCAGAGGACCAGGCAATCAGCCCCAGCATTTT. The full variable domain, rest sourced from reference TRBV7-2 and TRBJ1-5, is GAGVSQSPSNKVTEKGKDVELRCDPISGHTALYWYRQSLGQGLEFLIYFQGNSAPDKSGLPSDRFSAERTGGSVSTLTIQRTQQEDSAVYLCASRGPGNQPQHFGDGTRLSIL.